This T cell receptor beta chain comes out of a study of cytomegalovirus exposure and HLA in healthy donors. On the study more broadly: A later analysis reported the same platform for the 90 to 150 validation repertoires and the 500 to 700 first-cohort repertoires.

The assay was immunoSEQ multiplex PCR, and TCRdb's table has in-frame clones only and misses some. The sample shows some 330,000 clones, around 86% of them seen only once. Study observations and caveats: The TCR clusters that emerged in the first cohort tended, a later analysis found, to co-occur in the approximately 120 validation repertoires. It was reportedly the case that the classifier diagnosed cytomegalovirus status with high specificity and sensitivity.

Separate from the approximately 730-subject first cohort, the roughly 120-subject validation cohort was the one that the donors belonged to. The CDR3 length is 16 residues. Between the trimmed V and J ends, which lost 5 bases and 0 bases, there was a span of 13 bases. The germline V gene has CDR1 KGHSH and CDR2 LQKENI. This clone has more than one count but fewer than ten. Its antigen is currently unknown. This TCR was sampled from a woman in her late teens or twenties in good health and CMV-seronegative. The V gene is TRBV18, the J gene TRBJ2-2; D possibly corresponds to TRBD2 (6 bases). The specimen was PBMCs. The CDR3 nucleotides read TGTGCCAGCTCAAATCCGGGACTCCCGAACACCGGGGAGCTGTTTTTT. Translated, it gives CASSNPGLPNTGELFF.